These 11 T cell receptor beta chains were sequenced from one sample in a study of molecular identifiers for immune sequencing clone quantification. In TCRdb, the PCR reads were re-called with MiXCR into one record per CDR3 protein. Of 88,000 or so distinct CDR3 sequences in the sample, roughly a fifth were seen once. The source material was naive CD8+ T cells from blood, with Jurkat cell RNA spiked in. Subset in this sample: FACS-sorted CD8+CD4-CCR7+CD45RA+ naive T cells. All receptors come from a human donor in good health. Some libraries in this study had Jurkat cell RNA spiked in.

Only a few counts were recorded for this clonotype. The chain combines TRBV6-5 with TRBJ2-2, with 9 bases fitting TRBD1. Unmatched junction bases numbered 8, after V lost 6 bases and J lost 6 bases. This CDR3 comprises 15 residues. Germline CDR1 MNHEY, CDR2 SVGAGI. The CDR3 nucleotides are TGTGCCAGCAGCCCCCGGGACAGGGCGGCCGGGGAGCTGTTTTTT. It encodes CASSPRDRAAGELFF.

This clonotype has ten or more counts. The rearrangement links TRBV4-1 to TRBJ1-1; D may be TRBD1 (5 bases). This CDR3 comprises 15 residues. In germline, CDR1 is MGHRA, CDR2 YSYEKL. V dropped 0 bases and J dropped 1 base, with 9 bases sitting between them. The CDR3 DNA follows: TGCGCCAGCAGCCAAGAGGCAGGGTCGAACACTGAAGCTTTCTTT. Translation gives CASSQEAGSNTEAFF.

The gene calls are TRBV6-2 or TRBV6-3 and TRBJ1-3; D unclear. Trimming took 0 bases from V and 1 from J, leaving 10 bases between them. The germline CDR1 and CDR2 sequences are MNHEY and SVGEGT. The CDR3 extends over 16 amino acids. The CDR3 spells CASSYSGWISGNTIYF. Written as DNA, the CDR3 is TGTGCCAGCAGTTACTCGGGGTGGATTTCTGGAAACACCATATATTTT.

This clonotype was seen only a few times. Given a much more abundant clone one base away, this may be a read error. The chain has TRBV7-9 and TRBJ1-1; no reliable D call. The CDR3 is 13 residues long. V dropped 8 bases and J dropped 1 base, with 11 bases sitting between them. CDR1 and CDR2 (germline): SEHNR, FQNEAQ (reference sequence). CDR3 in amino acids: CASGVTANTEAFF. CDR3 bases: TGTGCCAGCGGCGTTACAGCGAACACTGAAGCTTTCTTT.

This clonotype was seen at least ten times. The rearrangement joins TRBV4-3 to TRBJ1-1; TRBD1 aligns across 11 bases. Germline V CDR1 and CDR2: LGHNA, YSLEER. Unmatched junction bases numbered 7, after V lost 7 bases and J lost 0 bases. This CDR3 comprises 16 residues. DNA of the CDR3: TGCGCCAGCACTCCGGGACAGGGGGTTTTGAACACTGAAGCTTTCTTT. Amino acid sequence: CASTPGQGVLNTEAFF.

This clonotype was detected a few times. The J gene is TRBJ2-1, the V gene TRBV11-2; maybe TRBD2 (7 bases). V was pared by 8 bases and J by 1 base, with 18 bases between. CDR3 length: 16 amino acids. The germline V gene encodes CDR1 SGHAT and CDR2 FQNNGV. Here the CDR3 DNA reads TGTGCCAGCCGCACCCGGGGGGCAGGGTCCTACAATGAGCAGTTCTTC. This sequence encodes CASRTRGAGSYNEQFF.

This clonotype occurred a few times. V is TRBV7-8 and J is TRBJ2-7; 7 bases are a match to TRBD1. Germline values: CDR1 SGHVS, CDR2 FQNEAQ. J lost 0 bases, V lost 0 bases, and 5 bases had no gene match. The CDR3 runs 16 residues. CDR3 protein: CASSLAGTEYSYEQYF. CDR3 in DNA: TGTGCCAGCAGCTTAGCGGGGACAGAATACTCCTACGAGCAGTACTTC.

This clonotype showed up many times. CDR3 bases: TGTGCCAGCAGTGCATGGGACAGGGGAGACGAGCAGTACTTC. Its translation: CASSAWDRGDEQYF. J is TRBJ2-7 and V is TRBV6-6; TRBD1 matches at 10 bases. J gave up 5 bases and V 5 bases, and 6 bases lay outside the gene matches. The germline CDR1 and CDR2 sequences are MNHNY and SVGAGI (reference sequence). This CDR3 is built from 14 residues.

The chain carries TRBV7-9 and TRBJ1-6; D gene uncertain. CDR1 and CDR2 (germline): SEHNR, FQNEAQ (reference sequence). The CDR3 covers 18 residues. The V end was cut by 5 bases, the J end by 3 bases, with 20 bases between. As DNA, the CDR3 is TGTGCCAGCAGCGTAGGCAGAGTCGCCGGAAGCTATAATTCACCCCTCCACTTT. Encoded protein: CASSVGRVAGSYNSPLHF.

This clonotype was detected many times. The V call is TRBV30, the J call TRBJ2-7, with unresolved D. Per the germline V gene, CDR1 is GTSNPN and CDR2 is SVGIG (reference sequence). Trimming removed 6 bases from V and 2 bases from J, with 8 bases in between. The CDR3 is 11 residues long. DNA for the CDR3: TGTGCCTGCAAGTTTGCCTACGAGCAGTACTTC. Translation: CACKFAYEQYF.

About this clonotype: This may stem from a read error, because a much larger clone lies one nucleotide away. The rearrangement uses TRBV5-4 and TRBJ1-6; perhaps TRBD1 as D (5 bases). The CDR3 spans 13 residues. Germline-derived CDR1 and CDR2 are SGHNT and YYREEE (reference sequence). For the CDR3, the DNA is TGTGCCAGCAGCACCGGGACGGCGTCACCCTTCCACTTT. Its translation is CASSTGTASPFHF.